Detailed here is one TCR beta chain. The germline V gene has CDR1 SEHNR and CDR2 FQNEAQ (reference sequence). This CDR3 is built from 17 residues. Deletions cut 7 bases from V and 0 bases from J, with 20 bases between. This sample was taken from a study of T-cell memory formation after mild COVID-19. Via MiXCR, TCRdb re-called the 5' RACE reads, giving one row per CDR3 protein. The sample has around 200,000 distinct CDR3 sequences; about a fifth are singletons. The chain combines TRBV7-9 with TRBJ2-3; weak D call: TRBD2 (5 bases). The sequenced sample consisted of PBMCs or a T cell subset sorted from them (not recorded which). The sequence derives from an adult woman who had mild COVID-19 (a few samples of this study predate the infection). Cell type and time point are not known. The chain's CDR3 is CASTTWVGGPSTDTQYF. DNA for the CDR3: TGTGCCAGCACCACATGGGTGGGCGGGCCCAGCACAGATACGCAGTATTTT.